The 23 T cell receptor beta chains reported below all come from one sample, sequenced in a study of T-cell memory formation after mild COVID-19. From the 5' RACE reads, TCRdb called clonotypes with MiXCR, one entry per CDR3 protein. The top ten hold about a quarter of the sample, which has around 90,000 distinct CDR3 sequences, about 13% seen once. Sequencing was performed on PBMCs or a T cell subset sorted from them (not recorded which). These receptors were collected from an adult woman who had mild COVID-19 (a few samples of this study predate the infection). Cell type and time point are not known.

The chain combines TRBV10-3 with TRBJ1-1; 7 nucleotides line up with TRBD1. V was clipped by 3 bases and J by 1 base; unmatched bases: 5. This CDR3 has 15 residues. Germline V lookup: CDR1 ENHRY, CDR2 SYGVKD. CDR3 loop: CAISDVGQPNTEAFF. DNA of the CDR3: TGTGCCATCAGTGATGTGGGACAGCCGAACACTGAAGCTTTCTTT.

The chain joins TRBV7-9 to TRBJ1-5, with D possibly TRBD1 on 5 matching bases. Trimming cost V 2 bases and J 7 bases, with 6 bases left between them. The germline V gene encodes CDR1 SEHNR and CDR2 FQNEAQ (reference sequence). CDR3 length equals 12 residues. The CDR3 protein is CASSLQGQPQHF. The CDR3 region has the DNA TGTGCCAGCAGCTTACAGGGACAGCCCCAGCATTTT.

The V gene is TRBV27, the J gene TRBJ2-2; D perhaps matches TRBD2 (5 bases). The CDR3 covers 17 residues. Germline loops: CDR1 MNHEY, CDR2 SMNVEV (reference sequence). V dropped 6 bases and J dropped 2 bases, with 19 bases sitting between them. Here the CDR3 reads CASSFTGGSINTGELFF. CDR3 nucleotides: TGTGCCAGCAGCTTTACTGGTGGGAGCATAAACACCGGGGAGCTGTTTTTT.

This chain joins TRBV27 and TRBJ2-3; 8 nucleotides align to TRBD2. Trimming removed 2 bases from V and 5 bases from J; junction bases left unmatched: 0. The CDR3 has 13 residues. Looked up from germline, CDR1 is MNHEY and CDR2 is SMNVEV (reference sequence). CDR3 sequence (DNA): TGTGCCAGCAGTTTAGCGGGAGGAGATACGCAGTATTTT. Translated: CASSLAGGDTQYF.

The rearrangement uses TRBV4-3 and TRBJ2-1; 8 bases are shared with TRBD2. Germline trimming cut 4 bases from V and 2 bases from J; bases unmatched to any gene: 13. Germline CDR1 and CDR2: LGHNA and YSLEER. The CDR3 runs 18 residues. DNA of the CDR3: TGCGCCAGCAGCCCACGCCCATCATCTAGCGGGCCCTACAATGAGCAGTTCTTC. Translating gives CASSPRPSSSGPYNEQFF.

The CDR3 loop reads CASRVYTGPDGWTNYGYTF. CDR3 sequence (DNA): TGTGCCAGCAGGGTATATACAGGGCCCGACGGATGGACTAACTATGGCTACACCTTC. The V gene is TRBV6-1, the J gene TRBJ1-2; D perhaps matches TRBD1 (6 bases). Germline CDR1 reads MNHNS; CDR2 reads SASEGT. The germline V and J ends were trimmed by 6 bases and 0 bases, with 26 bases remaining between them. There are 19 residues in the CDR3.

This clonotype was found a few times. The V and J genes are TRBV7-8 and TRBJ2-2; TRBD2 aligns across 8 bases. The J segment lost 3 bases and the V segment lost 3 bases, leaving 6 bases of the junction unmatched. The V gene's germline CDR1 is SGHVS and CDR2 FQNEAQ. CDR3 length: 16 amino acids. The CDR3 loop is CASSLVGGVYTGELFF. The CDR3 DNA reads TGTGCCAGCAGCTTGGTCGGGGGGGTATACACCGGGGAGCTGTTTTTT.

V usage is TRBV30 and J usage is TRBJ2-1, with D uncertain. The CDR3 consists of 11 residues. Between the trimmed V and J ends, which lost 0 bases and 10 bases, there was a span of 7 bases. The germline CDR1 and CDR2 sequences are GTSNPN and SVGIG (reference sequence). The DNA for the CDR3 is TGTGCCTGGAGTGTTGGCAGCGAGCAGTTCTTC. It is translated as CAWSVGSEQFF.

The rearrangement joins TRBV7-9 to TRBJ2-1; maybe TRBD1 (6 bases). V was cut by 5 bases and J by 4 bases, with 18 bases left in between. CDR1 is SEHNR, CDR2 FQNEAQ, per germline (reference sequence). CDR3 length: 16 residues. As DNA, the CDR3 is TGTGCCAGCAGCGAGACAGGTTGGGAAAATTACAATGAGCAGTTCTTC. This translates into CASSETGWENYNEQFF.

The table lists this clonotype with a few counts. The gene calls are TRBV4-1 and TRBJ2-1, with 8 bases lining up with TRBD2. The V segment lost 4 bases and the J segment 2 bases; nucleotides outside the gene matches: 7. There are 16 residues in the CDR3. The germline V gene encodes CDR1 MGHRA and CDR2 YSYEKL. CDR3 amino acids: CASSRSTSDPYNEQFF. The CDR3 DNA follows: TGCGCCAGCAGCCGCTCGACTAGCGATCCCTACAATGAGCAGTTCTTC.

This clonotype has only a few counts. V usage is TRBV29-1 and J usage is TRBJ1-5; no reliable D call. CDR3 length equals 14 residues. The ends were cut back, 1 base at V and 6 bases at J, with 13 bases in the middle. The germline V gene encodes CDR1 SQVTM and CDR2 ANQGSEA. CDR3 sequence reads: CSVEGEGDGQPQHF. The CDR3 DNA reads TGCAGCGTTGAAGGAGAGGGTGACGGTCAGCCCCAGCATTTT.

The rearrangement joins TRBV6-1 to TRBJ1-5; D is unclear. The germline gives CDR1 MNHNS, CDR2 SASEGT. There are 15 residues in the CDR3. Trimming cost V 1 base and J 5 bases, with 12 bases left between them. CDR3 residues: CASSEGPYSDQPQHF. The DNA of the CDR3 is TGTGCCAGCAGTGAAGGCCCCTACAGTGATCAGCCCCAGCATTTT.

This clonotype was detected a few times. The V call is TRBV7-8, the J call TRBJ2-3, with D possibly TRBD1 on 5 matching bases. V lost 5 bases to trimming and J lost 0 bases, with 12 bases between them. CDR1 is SGHVS and CDR2 is FQNEAQ in the germline V gene. CDR3 length: 15 amino acids. In DNA, the CDR3 is TGTGCCAGCAGCCCACCCGACAGAAGCACAGATACGCAGTATTTT. Protein: CASSPPDRSTDTQYF.

V and J are TRBV7-9 and TRBJ2-7; the D is unclear. The CDR3 totals 14 residues. V was clipped by 1 base and J by 0 bases, with 7 bases between them. CDR1 is SEHNR and CDR2 is FQNEAQ in the germline V gene (reference sequence). The CDR3 bases are TGTGCCAGCAGCTTAGGATCCACCTCCTACGAGCAGTACTTC. Residues: CASSLGSTSYEQYF.

This clonotype was recorded at least ten times. This chain uses TRBV5-1 with TRBJ2-7, with D unresolved. The CDR3 loop spans 13 amino acids. The germline V and J ends were trimmed by 0 bases and 1 base, with 5 bases remaining between them. Looked up from germline, CDR1 is SGHRS and CDR2 is YFSETQ. This CDR3 is CASSLAGSYEQYF. CDR3 coding DNA: TGCGCCAGCAGCTTGGCCGGATCCTACGAGCAGTACTTC.

The V and J genes are TRBV4-2 and TRBJ2-5; either TRBD1 or TRBD2 may fit D (5 bases each). V was clipped by 0 bases and J by 1 base, with 18 bases between them. This CDR3 spans 18 amino acids. Germline CDR1 LGHNA, CDR2 YNFKEQ. CDR3 region: CASSQDRDRGAFQETQYF. DNA of the CDR3: TGTGCCAGCAGCCAAGATAGGGATAGGGGAGCGTTCCAAGAGACCCAGTACTTC.

The V gene is TRBV5-1, the J gene TRBJ2-7; 7 bases match TRBD1. J was trimmed by 2 bases and V by 3 bases; bases with no gene match: 5. Looked up from germline, CDR1 is SGHRS and CDR2 is YFSETQ. The CDR3 consists of 14 residues. Here the CDR3 DNA reads TGCGCCAGCAGCTCAGGACAGGCCACCTACGAGCAGTACTTC. Its translation is CASSSGQATYEQYF.

The chain carries TRBV19 and TRBJ1-4; no reliable D call. This CDR3 contains 18 residues. Trimming pared 4 bases from V and 4 bases from J, leaving 22 bases between. From germline, CDR1 is LNHDA and CDR2 SQIVND (reference sequence). The CDR3, as DNA: TGTGCCAGTAGTACCCCGCCGGGAGGCCGCGGGCTTAATGAAAAACTGTTTTTT. Translated, it gives CASSTPPGGRGLNEKLFF.

The chain recombines TRBV7-6 with TRBJ2-7, with 8 nucleotides matching TRBD1. V trimming: 2 bases; J trimming: 7 bases; junction bases outside the gene matches: 16. This CDR3 has 17 residues. Germline-derived CDR1 and CDR2 are SGHVS and FNYEAQ. CDR3 residues: CASSLYPPETGVEEQYF. Written as DNA, the CDR3 is TGTGCCAGCAGCTTATACCCCCCGGAGACAGGGGTTGAGGAGCAGTACTTC.

CDR3: CASSPRSGANVLTF. The CDR3 bases are TGTGCCAGCAGCCCCCGGTCTGGGGCCAACGTCCTGACTTTC. V gene TRBV11-3 combines with J gene TRBJ2-6; the D is unclear. Trimming removed 5 bases at V and 1 base at J, with 6 bases between. CDR1 is SGHNT and CDR2 is YENEEA in the germline V gene. This CDR3 is built from 14 residues.

The chain is built from TRBV6-2 or TRBV6-3 and TRBJ2-1, with 9 bases identical to TRBD1. V lost 2 bases and J lost 7; bases outside the gene matches: 6. The CDR3 sequence is 15 residues long. CDR1 and CDR2 from the germline V gene are MNHEY and SVGEGT. The CDR3 nucleotides are TGTGCCAGCAGTTACCCCCTCGGGACAGGGAATGAGCAGTTCTTC. Residues: CASSYPLGTGNEQFF.

This clonotype was counted between two and nine times. This chain connects TRBV6-1 to TRBJ2-7; the match to TRBD2 covers 12 bases. CDR1 and CDR2 (germline): MNHNS, SASEGT. The CDR3 has 13 residues. The V gene end was trimmed by 11 bases and the J gene end by 3 bases; junction bases not matched to a gene: 5. CDR3 region: CAVRTSGIYEQYF. The CDR3 coding sequence is TGTGCCGTTCGGACTAGCGGGATCTACGAGCAGTACTTC.

The sample holds a few counts of this clonotype. The gene calls are TRBV12-3 or TRBV12-4 and TRBJ2-1; 12 nucleotides match TRBD2. The CDR3 is made up of 15 amino acids. V was pared by 3 bases and J by 7 bases, with 4 bases of the junction left unmatched. The CDR3 DNA reads as TGTGCCAGCAGTTTCCGACTAGCGGGAGATAATGAGCAGTTCTTC. This codes for CASSFRLAGDNEQFF.